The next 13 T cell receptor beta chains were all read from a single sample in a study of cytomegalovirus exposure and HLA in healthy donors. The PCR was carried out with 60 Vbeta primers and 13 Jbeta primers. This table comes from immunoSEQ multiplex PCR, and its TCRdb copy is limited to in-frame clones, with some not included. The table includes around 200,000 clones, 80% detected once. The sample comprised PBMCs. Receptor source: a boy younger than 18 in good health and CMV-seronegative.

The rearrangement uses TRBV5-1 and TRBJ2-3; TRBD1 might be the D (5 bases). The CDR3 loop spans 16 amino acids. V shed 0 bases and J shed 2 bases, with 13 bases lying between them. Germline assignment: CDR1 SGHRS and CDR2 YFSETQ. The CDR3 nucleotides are TGCGCCAGCAGCTTGGATCAGGGTGGGTACACAGATACGCAGTATTTT. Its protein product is CASSLDQGGYTDTQYF.

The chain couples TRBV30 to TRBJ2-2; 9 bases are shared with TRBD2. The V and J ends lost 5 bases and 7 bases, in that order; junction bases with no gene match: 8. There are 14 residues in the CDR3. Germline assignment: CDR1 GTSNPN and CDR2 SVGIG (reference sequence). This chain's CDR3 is CAWGPGLAIGELFF. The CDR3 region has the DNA TGTGCCTGGGGACCGGGACTAGCAATCGGGGAGCTGTTTTTT.

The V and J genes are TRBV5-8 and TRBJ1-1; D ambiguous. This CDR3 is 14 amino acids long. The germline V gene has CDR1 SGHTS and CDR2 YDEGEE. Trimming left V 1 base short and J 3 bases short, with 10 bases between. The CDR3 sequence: CASSLFTAYTEAFF. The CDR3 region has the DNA TGTGCCAGCAGCTTGTTCACAGCCTACACTGAAGCTTTCTTT.

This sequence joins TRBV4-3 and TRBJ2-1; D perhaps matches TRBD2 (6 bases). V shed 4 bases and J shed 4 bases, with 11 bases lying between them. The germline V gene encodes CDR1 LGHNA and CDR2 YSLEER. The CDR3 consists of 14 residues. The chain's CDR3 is CASSPYGGYNEQFF. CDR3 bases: TGCGCCAGCAGCCCGTACGGGGGATACAATGAGCAGTTCTTC.

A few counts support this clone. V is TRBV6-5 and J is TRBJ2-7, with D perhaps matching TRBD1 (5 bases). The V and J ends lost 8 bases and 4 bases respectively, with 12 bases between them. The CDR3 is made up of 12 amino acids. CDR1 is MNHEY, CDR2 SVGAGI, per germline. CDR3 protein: CASGQGSYEQYF. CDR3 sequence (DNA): TGTGCCAGCGGTCAGGGTTCGTACGAGCAGTACTTC.

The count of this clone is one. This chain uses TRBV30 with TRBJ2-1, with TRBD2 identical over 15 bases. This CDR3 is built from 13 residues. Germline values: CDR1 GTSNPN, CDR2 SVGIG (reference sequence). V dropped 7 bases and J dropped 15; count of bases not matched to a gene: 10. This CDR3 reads CAYSGTSGGPGFF. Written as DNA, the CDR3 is TGTGCCTACTCCGGGACTAGCGGGGGGCCTGGGTTCTTC.

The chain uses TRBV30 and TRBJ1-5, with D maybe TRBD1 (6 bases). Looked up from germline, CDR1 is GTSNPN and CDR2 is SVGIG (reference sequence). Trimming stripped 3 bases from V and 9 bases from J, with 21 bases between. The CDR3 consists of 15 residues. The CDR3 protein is CAWRVGAGRLGPQHF. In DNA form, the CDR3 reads TGTGCCTGGAGGGTGGGGGCAGGCCGATTAGGGCCCCAGCATTTT.

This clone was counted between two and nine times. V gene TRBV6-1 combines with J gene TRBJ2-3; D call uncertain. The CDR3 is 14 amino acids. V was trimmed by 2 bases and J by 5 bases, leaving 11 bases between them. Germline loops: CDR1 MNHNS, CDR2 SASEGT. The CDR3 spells CASSESRGGDTQYF. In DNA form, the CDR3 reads TGTGCCAGCAGTGAATCCCGAGGTGGAGATACGCAGTATTTT.

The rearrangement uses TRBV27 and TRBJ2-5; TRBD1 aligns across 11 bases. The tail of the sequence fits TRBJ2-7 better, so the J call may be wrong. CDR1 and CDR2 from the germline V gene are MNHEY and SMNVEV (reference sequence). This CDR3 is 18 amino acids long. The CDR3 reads CASSRPPTGTGGSYEQYF. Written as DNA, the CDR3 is TGTGCCAGCAGTAGACCGCCAACCGGGACAGGGGGCTCCTACGAGCAGTACTTC.

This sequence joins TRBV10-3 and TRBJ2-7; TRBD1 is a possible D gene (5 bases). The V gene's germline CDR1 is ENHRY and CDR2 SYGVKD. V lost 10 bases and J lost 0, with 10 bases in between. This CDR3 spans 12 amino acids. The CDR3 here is CATLTDSYEQYF. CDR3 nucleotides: TGTGCCACCCTGACAGACTCCTACGAGCAGTACTTC.

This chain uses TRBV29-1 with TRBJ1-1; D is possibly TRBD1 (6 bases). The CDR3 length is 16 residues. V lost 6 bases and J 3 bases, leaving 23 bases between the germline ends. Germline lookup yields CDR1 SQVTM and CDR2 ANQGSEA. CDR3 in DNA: TGCAGCGTCCCTAAGTTGTCCTGGGGGCAGTACACTGAAGCTTTCTTT. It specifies CSVPKLSWGQYTEAFF.

The CDR3 loop is CASSWGQVTSGANVLTF. The CDR3 DNA sequence: TGCGCCAGCAGCTGGGGACAGGTGACCTCTGGGGCCAACGTCCTGACTTTC. The chain uses TRBV5-1 and TRBJ2-6; TRBD1 aligns across 8 bases. This CDR3 spans 17 amino acids. Germline V lookup: CDR1 SGHRS, CDR2 YFSETQ. The junction had 5 bases not matched to a gene; V was cut back by 3 bases and J by 0 bases.

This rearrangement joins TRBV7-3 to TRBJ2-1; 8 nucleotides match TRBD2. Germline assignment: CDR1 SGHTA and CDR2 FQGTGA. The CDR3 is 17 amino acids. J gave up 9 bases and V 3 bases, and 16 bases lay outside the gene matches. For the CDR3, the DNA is TGTGCCAGCAGCTTTCCGCCGGGAGGGCCATTTGTCGGTGAGCAGTTCTTC. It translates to CASSFPPGGPFVGEQFF.